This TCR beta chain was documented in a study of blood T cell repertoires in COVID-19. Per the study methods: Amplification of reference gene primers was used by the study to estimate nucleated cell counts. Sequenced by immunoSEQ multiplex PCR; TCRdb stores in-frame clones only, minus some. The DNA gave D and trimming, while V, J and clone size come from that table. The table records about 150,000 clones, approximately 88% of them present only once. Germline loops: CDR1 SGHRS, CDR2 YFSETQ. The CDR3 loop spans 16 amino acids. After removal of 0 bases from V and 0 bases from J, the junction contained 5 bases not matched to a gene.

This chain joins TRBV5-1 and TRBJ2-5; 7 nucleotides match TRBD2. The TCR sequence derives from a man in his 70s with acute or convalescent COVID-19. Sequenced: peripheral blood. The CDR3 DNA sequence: TGCGCCAGCAGCTTGGGCCCAGCGGGGAACCAAGAGACCCAGTACTTC. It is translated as CASSLGPAGNQETQYF.